Included here is one TCR beta chain sequence, with context. This sample is drawn from a study of blood T cell repertoires in COVID-19. Trimming left V 9 bases short and J 0 bases short, with 5 bases between. Germline values: CDR1 LGHNT, CDR2 FRNRAP. The CDR3 has 11 residues. Sequencing was performed with immunoSEQ multiplex PCR; in TCRdb, only in-frame clones are kept and a portion is missing. Of about 260,000 clones in the sample, 83% were seen once. The clonotype comes from a man aged 60 to 75 who had recovered from COVID-19. The chain employs TRBV12-5 and TRBJ1-1; no reliable D call. Material for sequencing was peripheral blood. CDR3 residues: CASVLNTEAFF. DNA for the CDR3: TGTGCTAGCGTCTTGAACACTGAAGCTTTCTTT.